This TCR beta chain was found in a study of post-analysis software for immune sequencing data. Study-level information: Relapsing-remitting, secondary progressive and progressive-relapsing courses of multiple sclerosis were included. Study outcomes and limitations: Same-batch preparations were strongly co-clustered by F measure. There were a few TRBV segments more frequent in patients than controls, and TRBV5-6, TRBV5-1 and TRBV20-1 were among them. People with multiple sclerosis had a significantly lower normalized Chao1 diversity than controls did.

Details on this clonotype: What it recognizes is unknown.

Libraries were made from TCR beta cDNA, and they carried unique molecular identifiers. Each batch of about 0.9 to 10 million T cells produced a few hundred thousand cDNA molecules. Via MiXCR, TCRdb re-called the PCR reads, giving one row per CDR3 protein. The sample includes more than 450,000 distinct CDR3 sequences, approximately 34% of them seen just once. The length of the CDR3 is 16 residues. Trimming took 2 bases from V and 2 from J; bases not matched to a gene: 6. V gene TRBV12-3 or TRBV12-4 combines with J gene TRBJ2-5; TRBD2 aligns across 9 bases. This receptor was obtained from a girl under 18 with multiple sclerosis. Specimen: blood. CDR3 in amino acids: CASSLSSGGFQETQYF. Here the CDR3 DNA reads TGTGCCAGCAGTTTAAGTAGCGGGGGTTTTCAAGAGACCCAGTACTTC.